The clone carrying this TCR beta chain appeared a few times. The sample originates from a study of blood T cell repertoires in COVID-19. Study overall: Both acute and convalescent COVID-19 samples were obtained from the United States, Italy and Spain. Sources were T cells, B-cell-depleted T cells, or PBMCs; the material itself was cDNA or gDNA.

As handled by the study authors: Estimates of nucleated cell counts were drawn from the amplification of reference gene primers. Clones were read by immunoSEQ multiplex PCR, and TCRdb kept only the in-frame ones, dropping some. The DNA gave D and trimming, while V, J and clone size come from that table. The sample has about 39,000 clones, roughly 87% seen once. Per germline, CDR1 KGHSH and CDR2 LQKENI. The ends were cut back, 1 base at V and 2 bases at J, with 9 bases in the middle. The CDR3 sequence is 15 residues long. The receptor's source is a man aged 55 to 70 with acute or convalescent COVID-19. The V call is TRBV18, the J call TRBJ1-5; D is perhaps TRBD1 (6 bases). Sequences were obtained from peripheral blood. The DNA for the CDR3 is TGTGCCAGCTCACCACAGGGGGATGGCAATCAGCCCCAGCATTTT. It specifies CASSPQGDGNQPQHF.